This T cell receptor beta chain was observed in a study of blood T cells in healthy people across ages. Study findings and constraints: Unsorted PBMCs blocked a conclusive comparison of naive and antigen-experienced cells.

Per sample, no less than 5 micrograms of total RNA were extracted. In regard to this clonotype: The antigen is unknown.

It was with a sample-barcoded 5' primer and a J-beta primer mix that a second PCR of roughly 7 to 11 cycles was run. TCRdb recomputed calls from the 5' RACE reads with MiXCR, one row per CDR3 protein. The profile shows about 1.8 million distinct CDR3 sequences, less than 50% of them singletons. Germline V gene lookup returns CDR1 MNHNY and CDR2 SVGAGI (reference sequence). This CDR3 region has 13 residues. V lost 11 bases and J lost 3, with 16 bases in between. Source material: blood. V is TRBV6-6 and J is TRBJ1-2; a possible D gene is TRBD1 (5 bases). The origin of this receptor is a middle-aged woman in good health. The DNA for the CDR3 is TGTGCCGCAAGAAAGGGGCGCGACTATGGCTACACCTTC. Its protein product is CAARKGRDYGYTF.